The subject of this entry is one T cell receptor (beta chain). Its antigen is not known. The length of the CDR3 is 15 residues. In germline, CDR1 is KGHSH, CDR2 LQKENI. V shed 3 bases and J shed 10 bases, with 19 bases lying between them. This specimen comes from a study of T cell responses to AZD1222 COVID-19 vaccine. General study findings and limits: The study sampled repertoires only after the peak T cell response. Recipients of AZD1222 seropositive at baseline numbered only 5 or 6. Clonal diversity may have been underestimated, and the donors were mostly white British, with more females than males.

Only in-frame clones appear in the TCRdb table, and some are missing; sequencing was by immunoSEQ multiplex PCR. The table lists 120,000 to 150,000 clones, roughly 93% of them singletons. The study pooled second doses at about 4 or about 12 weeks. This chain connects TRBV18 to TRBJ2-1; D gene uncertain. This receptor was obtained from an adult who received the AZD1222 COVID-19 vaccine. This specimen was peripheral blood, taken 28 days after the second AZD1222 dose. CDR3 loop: CASSPLQRQSGEQFF. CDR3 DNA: TGTGCCAGCTCACCCCTCCAGCGCCAGTCGGGCGAGCAGTTCTTC.